Listed below are T cell receptor beta chains from one sample, sequenced in a study of shared clonotypes between healthy human individuals. The method was immunoSEQ multiplex PCR; TCRdb's version includes in-frame clones alone and lacks a portion of them. In the table there are approximately 2,000,000 clones, approximately 90% of which are singletons. The sequenced sample consisted of naive CD4+ T cells from PBMCs. These receptors all stem from a man younger than 35 in good health. Some clones in this sample may be carry-over from other donors' samples. Each CDR3 is given with its conserved first and last residue. The D gene is left open where the match is weak. Clone size is given for some rows only: seen once, a few or many times, or a class if the clone is expanded.

>.|TRBD2|TRBV7-6|TRBJ2-5
CASSELLAKETQYF
TGTGCCAGCAGCGAACTACTAGCGAAGGAGACCCAGTACTTC
>.|TRBD1|TRBV6-1|TRBJ1-1
CASRPGGGNEAFF
TGTGCCAGCAGACCAGGGGGAGGGAATGAAGCTTTCTTT
>.|.|TRBV2|TRBJ2-2
CASTGPPDNTGELFF
TGTGCCAGCACCGGACCCCCTGATAACACCGGGGAGCTGTTTTTT
>few|.|TRBV29-1|TRBJ1-2
CSVEGQGAESYTF
TGCAGCGTTGAGGGACAAGGGGCCGAAAGCTACACCTTC
>once|TRBD2|TRBV18|TRBJ2-1
CASQESGRFNEQFF
TGTGCCAGTCAAGAGAGCGGGAGGTTCAATGAGCAGTTCTTC
>.|.|TRBV6-6|TRBJ1-2
CASSFHRGGYTF
TGTGCCAGCAGTTTCCATCGTGGGGGCTACACCTTC
>.|TRBD2|TRBV4-1|TRBJ2-3
CASSLGLAGAADTQYF
TGCGCCAGCAGCCTGGGACTAGCGGGAGCTGCAGATACGCAGTATTTT
>.|TRBD2|TRBV7-2|TRBJ2-3
CASSWRGAGVIDTQYF
TGTGCCAGCAGCTGGCGGGGGGCGGGAGTTATAGATACGCAGTATTTT
>.|.|TRBV19|TRBJ1-2
CASGWNPMDGYTF
TGTGCCAGTGGGTGGAATCCCATGGATGGCTACACCTTC
>.|.|TRBV11-2|TRBJ2-7
CASSSRGTYEQYF
TGTGCCAGCAGCTCCCGGGGCACCTACGAGCAGTACTTC
>.|TRBD1|TRBV28|TRBJ1-4
CASSLSGTGLMGEKKLFF
TGTGCCAGCAGTTTATCCGGGACAGGACTCATGGGTGAAAAAAAACTGTTTTTT
>.|.|TRBV19|TRBJ1-1
CASSISTVNTEAFF
TGTGCCAGTAGTATTTCGACAGTGAACACTGAAGCTTTCTTT
>.|TRBD1|TRBV27|TRBJ2-7
CASSPTGLSSYEQYF
TGTGCCAGCAGTCCGACAGGGCTTAGCTCCTACGAGCAGTACTTC
>.|.|TRBV7-9|TRBJ2-5
CASSLAQGAQYF
TGTGCCAGCAGCTTAGCCCAAGGGGCCCAGTACTTC
>.|.|TRBV9|TRBJ1-1
CASSVVGPEAFF
TGTGCCAGCAGCGTAGTAGGGCCTGAAGCTTTCTTT
>.|TRBD1|TRBV18|TRBJ1-1
CASSRRTGADTEAFF
TGTGCCAGCTCCCGTCGGACAGGGGCGGACACTGAAGCTTTCTTT
>.|.|TRBV7-8|TRBJ2-5
CASSQRPQETQYF
TGTGCCAGCAGCCAGCGGCCTCAAGAGACCCAGTACTTC
>once|.|TRBV7-3|TRBJ2-1
CASSPTSGPPTNEQFF
TGTGCCAGCAGCCCTACTTCGGGACCGCCGACTAATGAGCAGTTCTTC
>.|.|TRBV9|TRBJ1-2
CASSAGQRYGYTF
TGTGCCAGCAGCGCCGGACAGCGGTATGGCTACACCTTC
>.|.|TRBV7-9|TRBJ1-1
CASSPGRNTEAFF
TGTGCCAGCAGCCCCGGACGGAACACTGAAGCTTTCTTT
>.|.|TRBV28|TRBJ1-5
CASSATAGQTSNQPQHF
TGTGCCAGCAGTGCTACGGCCGGACAGACTAGCAATCAGCCCCAGCATTTT
>once|.|TRBV7-3|TRBJ2-7
CASSLRGGAEQYF
TGTGCCAGCAGCTTAAGGGGGGGCGCCGAGCAGTACTTC
>.|TRBD1|TRBV30|TRBJ2-1
CAWRTGERQFF
TGTGCCTGGAGGACAGGGGAGAGGCAGTTCTTC
>.|TRBD1|TRBV29-1|TRBJ2-5
CSVEGRGRKTQYF
TGCAGCGTTGAAGGAAGGGGGCGAAAGACCCAGTACTTC
>.|TRBD2|TRBV18|TRBJ2-1
CASSPSGSENEQFF
TGTGCCAGCTCACCTAGCGGGAGCGAAAATGAGCAGTTCTTC
>.|TRBD1|TRBV2|TRBJ1-5
CASSRDRGNQPQHF
TGTGCCAGCAGTCGGGACAGGGGAAATCAGCCCCAGCATTTT
>.|.|TRBV11-1|TRBJ2-1
CASSPATYYNEQFF
TGTGCCAGCAGCCCTGCGACTTATTACAATGAGCAGTTCTTC
>.|.|TRBV5-1|TRBJ1-2
CASSSDGDYYGYTF
TGCGCCAGCAGCTCCGACGGGGACTACTATGGCTACACCTTC
>.|TRBD2|TRBV5-1|TRBJ2-1
CASSLDPTSGTEQFF
TGCGCCAGCAGCTTGGATCCGACTAGCGGGACTGAGCAGTTCTTC
>.|.|TRBV5-8|TRBJ1-1
CASSPVLFGTEAFF
TGTGCCAGCAGCCCCGTTTTATTTGGCACTGAAGCTTTCTTT
>.|TRBD1|TRBV5-1|TRBJ2-7
CASSVRDRGNEQYF
TGCGCCAGCAGCGTACGGGACAGGGGAAACGAGCAGTACTTC
>.|.|TRBV6-5|TRBJ2-3
CASRDEVRTDTQYF
TGTGCCAGCAGGGACGAGGTTCGCACAGATACGCAGTATTTT
>.|TRBD1|TRBV7-2|TRBJ1-5
CASSLDREGQPQHF
TGTGCCAGCAGCCTTGACAGGGAGGGTCAGCCCCAGCATTTT
>.|TRBD1|TRBV9|TRBJ2-1
CASRGGGSRNEQFF
TGTGCCAGCAGAGGGGGCGGGTCGCGTAATGAGCAGTTCTTC
>.|.|TRBV28|TRBJ2-7
CASSLTGQGRRGEQYF
TGTGCCAGCAGTCTAACCGGCCAGGGAAGACGGGGCGAGCAGTACTTC
>.|.|TRBV5-1|TRBJ2-1
CASSLGNEQFF
TGCGCCAGCAGCTTAGGAAATGAGCAGTTCTTC
>.|TRBD2|TRBV5-1|TRBJ2-5
CASSLVAGGQETQYF
TGCGCCAGCAGCTTAGTAGCGGGAGGTCAGGAGACCCAGTACTTC
>.|TRBD1|TRBV6-1|TRBJ1-2
CASIFSSGTDHGYTF
TGTGCCAGCATTTTTTCTAGCGGGACAGATCACGGCTACACCTTC
>.|TRBD2|TRBV28|TRBJ2-2
CASIQGLAGLATGELFF
TGTGCCAGCATTCAAGGACTAGCGGGATTAGCAACCGGGGAGCTGTTTTTT
>.|.|TRBV28|TRBJ2-1
CASSFRQYLTQFF
TGTGCCAGCAGTTTCCGCCAGTATCTTACGCAGTTCTTC
>.|.|TRBV5-1|TRBJ2-6
CASSLTGFSGANVLTF
TGCGCCAGCAGCTTGACAGGCTTCTCTGGGGCCAACGTCCTGACTTTC
>.|.|TRBV27|TRBJ2-3
CASSPRGPSTDTQYF
TGTGCCAGCAGCCCGCGGGGTCCGAGCACAGATACGCAGTATTTT
>.|.|TRBV28|TRBJ1-5
CASSSRVNQPQHF
TGTGCCAGCAGTTCTCGGGTCAATCAGCCCCAGCATTTT
>.|TRBD2|TRBV9|TRBJ2-3
CASRAGGPTDTQYF
TGTGCCAGCAGAGCGGGAGGCCCCACAGATACGCAGTATTTT
>once|.|TRBV5-4|TRBJ2-2
CASSNQQGIVSTGELFF
TGTGCCAGCAGCAACCAACAGGGTATAGTATCCACCGGGGAGCTGTTTTTT
>.|TRBD2|TRBV9|TRBJ2-2
CASSVGLAGAGNTGELFF
TGTGCCAGCAGCGTAGGACTAGCGGGAGCCGGAAACACCGGGGAGCTGTTTTTT
>.|.|TRBV2|TRBJ2-5
CASSDRQGGQETQYF
TGTGCCAGCAGTGACCGGCAGGGGGGTCAGGAGACCCAGTACTTC
>.|.|TRBV9|TRBJ2-5
CASSVYSGGAETQYF
TGTGCCAGCAGCGTTTATAGCGGAGGGGCAGAGACCCAGTACTTC
>.|.|TRBV7-2|TRBJ2-7
CASSLALTLGRQYF
TGTGCCAGCAGCTTAGCGCTGACCCTCGGGAGGCAGTACTTC
>.|.|TRBV15|TRBJ2-1
CATSRDAGEQFF
TGTGCCACCAGCAGAGATGCAGGGGAGCAGTTCTTC
>.|TRBD1|TRBV5-1|TRBJ2-3
CASSVGQGEGDTQYF
TGCGCCAGCAGCGTGGGACAGGGAGAGGGAGATACGCAGTATTTT
>.|.|TRBV5-4|TRBJ2-7
CASSLGGGDEDF
TGTGCCAGCAGCCTGGGAGGGGGCGATGAAGACTTC
>once|.|TRBV11-2|TRBJ1-2
CASRSLVGGNYGYTF
TGTGCCAGCAGAAGCTTAGTGGGCGGTAACTATGGCTACACCTTC
>.|TRBD1|TRBV2|TRBJ1-5
CASNRYRGIGSNQPQHF
TGTGCCAGCAATCGCTACAGGGGAATAGGAAGCAATCAGCCCCAGCATTTT
>.|.|TRBV30|TRBJ2-1
CAWSVRAYEQFF
TGTGCCTGGAGTGTACGCGCGTATGAGCAGTTCTTC
>.|.|TRBV6-5|TRBJ2-1
CASSLPGAYNEQFF
TGTGCCAGCAGCCTACCCGGCGCCTACAATGAGCAGTTCTTC
>.|.|TRBV18|TRBJ1-1
CASSPETEAFF
TGTGCCAGCTCACCCGAGACTGAAGCTTTCTTT
>.|.|TRBV5-5|TRBJ1-2
CASSRGPGVGSDGYTF
TGTGCCAGCAGCCGTGGCCCAGGGGTCGGATCGGATGGCTACACCTTC